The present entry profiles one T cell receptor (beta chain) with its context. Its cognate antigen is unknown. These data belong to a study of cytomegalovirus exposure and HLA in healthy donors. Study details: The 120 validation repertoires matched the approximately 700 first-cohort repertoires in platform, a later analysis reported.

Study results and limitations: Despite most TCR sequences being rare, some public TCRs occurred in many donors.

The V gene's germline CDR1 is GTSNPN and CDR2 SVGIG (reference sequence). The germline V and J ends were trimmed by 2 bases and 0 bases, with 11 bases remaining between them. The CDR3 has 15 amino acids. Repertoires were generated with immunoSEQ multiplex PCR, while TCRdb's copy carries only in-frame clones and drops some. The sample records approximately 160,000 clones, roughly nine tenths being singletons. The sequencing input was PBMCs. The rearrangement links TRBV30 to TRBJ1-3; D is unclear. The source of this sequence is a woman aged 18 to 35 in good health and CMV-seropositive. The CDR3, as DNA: TGTGCCTGGAGTCACCGACAAAGCTCTGGAAACACCATATATTTT. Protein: CAWSHRQSSGNTIYF.